Reported below is one T cell receptor beta chain. Its antigen remains unidentified. These data originate in a study of T cell responses to AZD1222 COVID-19 vaccine. Overall study findings and caveats: Spike-specific TCRs gained breadth and depth after people received two AZD1222 doses. In the spike-specific TCR repertoire, nearly half reportedly target unmutated variant regions.

Germline CDR1 SQVTM, CDR2 ANQGSEA. The V and J ends lost 5 bases and 1 base respectively, with 6 bases between them. This CDR3 region has 12 residues. The data were produced by immunoSEQ multiplex PCR, yet TCRdb's version contains in-frame clones alone and is incomplete. The repertoire consists of about 140,000 clones, with approximately 90% occurring once and the leading ten covering about 4.5%. Sequenced material: peripheral blood, taken on day 0 of AZD1222 vaccination. The chain recombines TRBV29-1 with TRBJ1-3; TRBD1 is a possible D gene (6 bases). This sequence was found in an adult in good health. The CDR3 nucleotides read TGCAGCGTTCAGGGGTCTGGAAACACCATATATTTT. Residues: CSVQGSGNTIYF.